This is a list of T cell receptor beta chains from one sample in a study of ipilimumab plus nivolumab after autologous stem cell transplantation. The data were produced by immunoSEQ multiplex PCR, yet TCRdb's version contains in-frame clones alone and is incomplete. The sample lists tens of thousands of clones; over 80% were seen once. Sequencing used PBMCs, obtained in a trial of ipilimumab plus nivolumab as post-transplant consolidation. These receptors were collected from a male donor with diffuse large B-cell lymphoma. Each CDR3 is given with its conserved first and last residue. The D gene is left open where the match is weak. The size of a clone is reported for some rows only, either as once, few or many, or as a class for expanded clones.

v_gene	d_gene	j_gene	abundance	CDR3aa	CDR3nt
TRBV4-2	NA	TRBJ2-7	NA	CASSFAGGVIYEQYF	TGTGCCAGCAGCTTCGCCGGCGGGGTAATCTACGAGCAGTACTTC
TRBV18	TRBD1	TRBJ2-7	NA	CASSPTGQGTGEQYF	TGTGCCAGCTCACCAACGGGACAGGGGACGGGGGAGCAGTACTTC
TRBV21-1	NA	TRBJ1-4	once	CASSLPGPRHPPNEKLFF	TGTGCCAGCAGTTTACCGGGACCCAGACATCCCCCTAATGAAAAACTGTTTTTT
TRBV28	NA	TRBJ2-7	few	CASSLDTGNALHEQYF	TGTGCCAGCAGTTTAGATACCGGGAACGCACTCCACGAGCAGTACTTC
TRBV29-1	TRBD1	TRBJ1-2	NA	CSVVTGGLNGYTF	TGCAGCGTTGTGACAGGGGGCTTAAATGGCTACACCTTC
TRBV11-2	TRBD1	TRBJ1-4	NA	CASSLDPGQGGKLFF	TGTGCCAGCAGCTTAGATCCCGGACAGGGTGGAAAACTGTTTTTT
TRBV5-4	NA	TRBJ2-3	NA	CASGERDSPDTQYF	TGTGCCAGCGGGGAGCGGGACAGTCCAGATACGCAGTATTTT
TRBV5-4	TRBD2	TRBJ2-1	once	CASSREQGAGGPREQFF	TGTGCCAGCAGCAGAGAACAGGGAGCGGGGGGGCCGCGTGAGCAGTTCTTC
TRBV30	NA	TRBJ1-4	NA	CAWSARASGTNEKLFF	TGTGCCTGGAGCGCACGGGCGTCGGGGACTAATGAAAAACTGTTTTTT
TRBV5-1	TRBD1	TRBJ1-4	NA	CASSLAQGGTNEKLFF	TGCGCCAGCAGCTTGGCTCAGGGGGGTACTAATGAAAAACTGTTTTTT
TRBV5-6	NA	TRBJ2-2	NA	CASRGWGRDTGELFF	TGTGCCAGCAGGGGTTGGGGGCGCGACACCGGGGAGCTGTTTTTT
TRBV7-2	NA	TRBJ1-1	few	CASSLVPGGNTEAFF	TGTGCCAGCAGCTTAGTGCCCGGGGGGAACACTGAAGCTTTCTTT
TRBV4-2	NA	TRBJ2-7	NA	CASSQDRSNQYF	TGTGCCAGCAGCCAAGATAGGAGCAATCAGTACTTC
TRBV5-1	TRBD1	TRBJ1-6	NA	CASSLGNRGSPLHF	TGCGCCAGCAGCTTGGGTAACAGGGGGTCACCCCTCCACTTT
TRBV18	NA	TRBJ2-2	NA	CASSAAGQGGTGELFF	TGTGCCAGCTCGGCCGCTGGACAGGGAGGGACCGGGGAGCTGTTTTTT
TRBV14	TRBD1	TRBJ1-2	NA	CASSQDLPGGFGYTF	TGTGCCAGCAGCCAAGATCTCCCAGGGGGCTTTGGCTACACCTTC
TRBV5-4	NA	TRBJ2-7	NA	CASSLTHREGGNEQYF	TGTGCCAGCAGCTTAACTCACCGTGAAGGCGGCAACGAGCAGTACTTC
TRBV27	NA	TRBJ1-5	NA	CASSTLDGNQPQHF	TGTGCCAGCAGTACCCTGGACGGGAATCAGCCCCAGCATTTT
TRBV7-6	TRBD1	TRBJ1-2	NA	CASSLVGQGTSYGYTF	TGTGCCAGCAGCTTAGTGGGACAGGGAACTAGCTATGGCTACACCTTC
TRBV6-5	NA	TRBJ1-1	NA	CASSNPGRGAFF	TGTGCCAGCAGTAACCCGGGCCGCGGGGCTTTCTTT
TRBV7-8	NA	TRBJ2-1	few	CASSSVGVQFF	TGTGCCAGCAGCTCAGTGGGAGTGCAGTTCTTC
TRBV11-2	NA	TRBJ2-7	NA	CASNRPSAPYEQYF	TGTGCCAGCAACCGCCCGTCAGCCCCCTACGAGCAGTACTTC
TRBV9	NA	TRBJ1-2	NA	CASSVGTGYGYTF	TGTGCCAGCAGCGTCGGGACGGGGTATGGCTACACCTTC
TRBV6-5	TRBD2	TRBJ2-5	once	CASPTGLAAETQYF	TGTGCCAGCCCCACGGGACTAGCAGCAGAGACCCAGTACTTC
TRBV5-1	TRBD1	TRBJ2-7	NA	CASSRGTGGAYEQYF	TGCGCCAGCAGCCGTGGGACAGGGGGCGCCTACGAGCAGTACTTC
TRBV7-8	NA	TRBJ1-2	NA	CASSTRDFGYTF	TGTGCCAGCAGCACCCGGGACTTTGGCTACACCTTC
TRBV2	TRBD2	TRBJ2-1	once	CASALVAGERTEQFF	TGTGCCAGTGCATTGGTGGCGGGGGAGCGGACTGAGCAGTTCTTC
TRBV2	TRBD2	TRBJ2-3	NA	CASSLGGGSTDTQYF	TGTGCCAGTAGCCTCGGGGGGGGGAGCACAGATACGCAGTATTTT
TRBV5-4	TRBD2	TRBJ2-5	NA	CASSPPTSGGAETQYF	TGTGCCAGCAGCCCCCCGACTAGCGGGGGGGCGGAGACCCAGTACTTC
TRBV11-2	TRBD1	TRBJ2-7	once	CASSVGQGAHYEQYF	TGTGCCAGCAGCGTGGGGCAGGGGGCTCATTACGAGCAGTACTTC
TRBV5-8	TRBD2	TRBJ2-1	NA	CASSLAYFSGGAENEQFF	TGTGCCAGCAGCCTAGCGTACTTTAGCGGGGGGGCCGAAAATGAGCAGTTCTTC
TRBV11-1	NA	TRBJ2-1	NA	CASSLDSSYNEQFF	TGTGCCAGCAGCTTGGACAGCTCCTACAATGAGCAGTTCTTC
TRBV5-1	NA	TRBJ1-2	NA	CASSSGATANYGYTF	TGCGCCAGCAGCTCCGGTGCGACAGCTAACTATGGCTACACCTTC
TRBV11-2	NA	TRBJ2-7	NA	CASSLEVGQYF	TGTGCCAGCAGCTTAGAGGTGGGGCAGTACTTC